The entry that follows covers one TCR beta chain sequence. MiXCR was run by TCRdb on the 5' RACE reads, yielding one entry per CDR3 protein. The profile shows 150,000 to 200,000 distinct CDR3 sequences, 9.5% to 15% of them singletons. This sample was included in a study of CD8 T cells in ankylosing spondylitis. Germline assignment: CDR1 LGHNA and CDR2 YNFKEQ. Trimming shortened V by 8 bases and J by 2 bases, and 12 bases separated the two germline ends. The CDR3 has 13 amino acids. The gene calls are TRBV4-2 and TRBJ1-1, with D possibly matching TRBD1 (6 bases). The TCR comes from a male donor with ankylosing spondylitis or in good health (not recorded which). The sample was blood, either unsorted or a sorted T cell fraction (not recorded which). DNA of the CDR3: TGTGCCAGCGCCAGGGGTCCCAACACTGAAGCTTTCTTT. It yields the protein CASARGPNTEAFF.